The T cell receptor (beta chain) under discussion was sequenced for a study of T-cell reconstitution after alpha-beta-depleted transplantation in children. Study outcomes and limitations: T cells produced anew were the main source of T-cell counts and diversity one year after transplant.

This sample's TCRbeta library carried unique molecular identifier barcodes. Via MiXCR, TCRdb re-called the PCR reads, giving one row per CDR3 protein. The sample records about 260,000 distinct CDR3 sequences, 8.2% being singletons. There are many counts of this clonotype. The antigen is undetermined. This CDR3 spans 14 amino acids. Deletions cut 1 base from V and 3 bases from J, with 6 bases between. Germline assignment: CDR1 SGHTA and CDR2 FQGTGA. V usage is TRBV7-3 and J usage is TRBJ2-2; D not certain. The sample consisted of PBMCs, mostly from graft donor cells, taken 180 days after TCRalphabeta/CD19-depleted stem cell transplant. The clonotype comes from a male patient younger than 18 who had a stem cell transplant for acute lymphoblastic leukemia, so the T cells may come from the graft donor. CDR3 protein: CASSLKGDTGELFF. Written as DNA, the CDR3 is TGTGCCAGCAGCTTAAAGGGTGACACCGGGGAGCTGTTTTTT. Supplemented by reference TRBV7-3 and TRBJ2-2, the full variable domain reads GAGVSQTPSNKVTEKGKYVELRCDPISGHTALYWYRQSLGQGPEFLIYFQGTGAADDSGLPNDRFFAVRPEGSVSTLKIQRTERGDSAVYLCASSLKGDTGELFFGEGSRLTVL.